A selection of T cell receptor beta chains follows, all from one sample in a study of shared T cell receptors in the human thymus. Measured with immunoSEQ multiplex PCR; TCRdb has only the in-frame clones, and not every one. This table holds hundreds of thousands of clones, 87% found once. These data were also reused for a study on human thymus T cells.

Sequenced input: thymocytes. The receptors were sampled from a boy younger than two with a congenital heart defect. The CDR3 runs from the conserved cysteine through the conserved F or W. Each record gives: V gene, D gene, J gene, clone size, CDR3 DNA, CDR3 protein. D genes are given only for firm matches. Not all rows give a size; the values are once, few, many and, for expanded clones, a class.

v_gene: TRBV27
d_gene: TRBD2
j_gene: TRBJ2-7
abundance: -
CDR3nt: TGTGCCAGCAGTCCGGGAGCTCCAAGCGGGAGTCCCCTCGAGCAGTACTTC
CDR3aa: CASSPGAPSGSPLEQYF

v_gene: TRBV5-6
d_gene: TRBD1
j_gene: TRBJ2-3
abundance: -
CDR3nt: TGTGCCAGCAGCGTAGACAGGGTGATAGATACGCAGTATTTT
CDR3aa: CASSVDRVIDTQYF

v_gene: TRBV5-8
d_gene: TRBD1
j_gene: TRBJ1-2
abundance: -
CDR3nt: TGTGCCAGCAGCTACCCCACGGGACAGGGCTTTGGCTACACCTTC
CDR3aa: CASSYPTGQGFGYTF

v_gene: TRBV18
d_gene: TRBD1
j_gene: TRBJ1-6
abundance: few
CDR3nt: TGTGCCAGCTCACCACCGGGACAGGGAAATTCACCCCTCCACTTT
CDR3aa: CASSPPGQGNSPLHF

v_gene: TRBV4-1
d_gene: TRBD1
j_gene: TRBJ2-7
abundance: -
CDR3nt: TGCGCCAGCAGCCGACGAGGGGGACAGGGGACCTACGAGCAGTACTTC
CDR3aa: CASSRRGGQGTYEQYF

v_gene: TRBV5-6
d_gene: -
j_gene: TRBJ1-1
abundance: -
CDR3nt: TGTGCCAGCAGCCCGAGTTCGGGACAGAACACTGAAGCTTTCTTT
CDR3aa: CASSPSSGQNTEAFF

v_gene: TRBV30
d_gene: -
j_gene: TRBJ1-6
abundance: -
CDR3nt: TGTGCCTGGAGTGTATCAGGGGATAATTCACCCCTCCACTTT
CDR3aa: CAWSVSGDNSPLHF

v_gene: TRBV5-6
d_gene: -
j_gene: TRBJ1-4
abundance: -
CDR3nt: TGTGCCAGCAGCTTGGTAACCGCGGGGAGATCGATTGAAAAACTGTTTTTT
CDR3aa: CASSLVTAGRSIEKLFF

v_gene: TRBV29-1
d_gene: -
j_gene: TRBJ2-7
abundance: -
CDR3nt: TGCAGCGTGAGAAAACAGGACGGACCCTACGAGCAGTACTTC
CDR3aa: CSVRKQDGPYEQYF

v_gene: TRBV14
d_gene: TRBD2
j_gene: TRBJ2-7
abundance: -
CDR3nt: TGTGCCAGCAGCTCCAGGACTAGCGGGAGCTACGAGCAGTACTTC
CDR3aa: CASSSRTSGSYEQYF

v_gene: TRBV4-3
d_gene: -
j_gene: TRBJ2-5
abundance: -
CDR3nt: TGCGCCAGCAGCCAAGAAGGCAGGGGATCCCAAGAGACCCAGTACTTC
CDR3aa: CASSQEGRGSQETQYF

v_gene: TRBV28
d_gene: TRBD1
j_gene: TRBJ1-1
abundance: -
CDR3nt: TGTGCCAGCTCGGTGGATCTCGGGACAGGCCCCCCTGGCTTT
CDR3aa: CASSVDLGTGPPGF

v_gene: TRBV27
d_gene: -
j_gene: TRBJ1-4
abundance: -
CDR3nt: TGTGCCAGCAGTTTATTTGGTCGGCAGGGAGGTGAAAAACTGTTTTTT
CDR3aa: CASSLFGRQGGEKLFF

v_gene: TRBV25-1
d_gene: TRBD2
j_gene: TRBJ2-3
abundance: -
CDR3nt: TGTGCCAGCAGGGGGCCTAGCGGGGACTGGAGTACGCAGTATTTT
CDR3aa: CASRGPSGDWSTQYF

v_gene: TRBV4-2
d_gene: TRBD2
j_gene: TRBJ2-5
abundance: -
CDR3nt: TGTGCCAGCAGCCAAGGGGAGAGACGGGGGGGCCTGGAGACCCAGTACTTC
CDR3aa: CASSQGERRGGLETQYF

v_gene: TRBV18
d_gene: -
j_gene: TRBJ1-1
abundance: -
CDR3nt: TGTGCCAGCTCACCCCGACAGCCTGAAGCTTTCTTT
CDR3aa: CASSPRQPEAFF

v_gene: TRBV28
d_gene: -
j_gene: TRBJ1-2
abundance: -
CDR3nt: TGTGCCAGCAGTTCCACAGTTCTCTATGGCTACACCTTC
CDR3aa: CASSSTVLYGYTF

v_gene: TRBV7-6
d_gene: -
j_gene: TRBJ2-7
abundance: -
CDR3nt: TGTGCCAGCAGCTTCACGCAGGGCCCATACGAGCAGTACTTC
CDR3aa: CASSFTQGPYEQYF

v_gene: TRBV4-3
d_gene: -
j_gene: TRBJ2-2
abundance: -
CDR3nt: TGCGCCAGCAGCCAAGATAGGGTTAGGGGGAGTAAGAGCACCGGGGAGCTGTTTTTT
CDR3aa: CASSQDRVRGSKSTGELFF

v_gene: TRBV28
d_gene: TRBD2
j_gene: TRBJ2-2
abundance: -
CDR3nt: TGTGCCAGCAGTTTACGGGGACTAGCGGGGCCGAACACCGGGGAGCTGTTTTTT
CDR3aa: CASSLRGLAGPNTGELFF

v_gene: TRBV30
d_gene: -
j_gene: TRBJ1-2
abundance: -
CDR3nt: TGTGCCTGGAGGGGACAAAACGGCTACACCTTC
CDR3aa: CAWRGQNGYTF

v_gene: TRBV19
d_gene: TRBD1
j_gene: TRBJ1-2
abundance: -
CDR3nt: TGTGCCAGTAGAAGACAGGGTTATGGCTACACCTTC
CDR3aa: CASRRQGYGYTF

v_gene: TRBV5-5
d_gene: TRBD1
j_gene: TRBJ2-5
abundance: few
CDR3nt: TGTGCCAGCAGCTTCCCGGACAGGGGCTTCGGAGAGACCCAGTACTTC
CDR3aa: CASSFPDRGFGETQYF

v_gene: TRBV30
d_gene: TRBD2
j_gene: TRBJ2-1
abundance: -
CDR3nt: TGTGCCTGGAGTGCCGGGTTGACTAGCGGTGTTTGGAAGTTCTTC
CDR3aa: CAWSAGLTSGVWKFF

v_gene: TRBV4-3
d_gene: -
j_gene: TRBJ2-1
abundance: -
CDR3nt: TGCGCCAGCAGCAGGTCGGGGTTCGATGAGCAGTTCTTC
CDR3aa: CASSRSGFDEQFF

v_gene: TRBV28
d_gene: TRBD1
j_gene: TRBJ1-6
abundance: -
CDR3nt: TGTGCCAGCCTAGGGGCAGGGGGCTTTTATAATTCACCCCTCCACTTT
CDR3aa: CASLGAGGFYNSPLHF

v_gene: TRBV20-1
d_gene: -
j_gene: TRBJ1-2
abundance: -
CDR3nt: TGCAGTGCTAGAGATCGGGGGGGCTACACCTTC
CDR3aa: CSARDRGGYTF

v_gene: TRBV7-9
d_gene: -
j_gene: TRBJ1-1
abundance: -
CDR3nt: TGTGCCAGCAGCTTAGTCCGGGGGTTGAACACTGAAGCTTTCTTT
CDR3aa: CASSLVRGLNTEAFF

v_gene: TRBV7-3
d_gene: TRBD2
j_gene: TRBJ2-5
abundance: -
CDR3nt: TGTGCCAGCAGCCCCACTAGGACTAGCGGGGAAGAGACCCAGTACTTC
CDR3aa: CASSPTRTSGEETQYF

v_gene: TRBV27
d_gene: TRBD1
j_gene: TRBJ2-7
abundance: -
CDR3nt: TGTGCCAGCAGTGAAACGACCCACGGGACAGGGCCCGACGAGCAGTACTTC
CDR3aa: CASSETTHGTGPDEQYF

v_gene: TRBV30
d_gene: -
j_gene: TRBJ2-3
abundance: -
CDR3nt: TGTGCCTGGAGTGCGACCCCCCCAGGGTATAGGGCAGATACGCAGTATTTT
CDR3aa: CAWSATPPGYRADTQYF

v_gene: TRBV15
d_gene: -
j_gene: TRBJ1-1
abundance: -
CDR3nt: TGTGCCACCAGCAGAGGGACAGTGAACACTGAAGCTTTCTTT
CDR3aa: CATSRGTVNTEAFF

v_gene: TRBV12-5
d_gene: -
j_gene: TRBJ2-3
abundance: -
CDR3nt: TGTGCTAGTTCGGAGCCCCCTCACACAGATACGCAGTATTTT
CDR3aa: CASSEPPHTDTQYF

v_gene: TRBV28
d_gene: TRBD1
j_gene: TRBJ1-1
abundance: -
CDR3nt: TGTGCCAGCAGTTTAGGACAGGTGAACACTGAAGCTTTCTTT
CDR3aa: CASSLGQVNTEAFF

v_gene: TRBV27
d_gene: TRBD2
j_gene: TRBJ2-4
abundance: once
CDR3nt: TGTGCCAGCAGTTCCCCCCCGACTAGCGGGAGCCCTATTCAGTACTTC
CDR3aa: CASSSPPTSGSPIQYF

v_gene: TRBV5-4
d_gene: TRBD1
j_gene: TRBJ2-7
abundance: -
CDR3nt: TGTGCCAGGAGGGGACAGGGACCCGAGCAGTACTTC
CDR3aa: CARRGQGPEQYF

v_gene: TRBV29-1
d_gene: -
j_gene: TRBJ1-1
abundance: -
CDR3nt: TGCAGCGCCGAGCGGGGGGCAAAAGCTTTCTTT
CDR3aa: CSAERGAKAFF

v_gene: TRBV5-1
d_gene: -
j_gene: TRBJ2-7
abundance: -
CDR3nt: TGCGCCAGCAGCGGACACGGCACAGGGCCTATAGAATACGAGCAGTACTTC
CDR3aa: CASSGHGTGPIEYEQYF

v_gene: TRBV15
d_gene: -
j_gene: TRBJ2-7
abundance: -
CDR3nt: TGTGCCACCAGCAGAGATCGGAAGAGGCCCACCTACGAGCAGTACTTC
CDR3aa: CATSRDRKRPTYEQYF

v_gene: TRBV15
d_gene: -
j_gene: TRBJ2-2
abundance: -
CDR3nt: TGTGCCACCAGCAGAGGTCCCTCATTCAAATCGTGGAGGGCCGGGGAGCTGTTTTTT
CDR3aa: CATSRGPSFKSWRAGELFF

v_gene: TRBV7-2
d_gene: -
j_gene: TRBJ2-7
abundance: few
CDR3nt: TGTGCCAGCAGCTCAGGGGGGCGGGGCGAGCAGTACTTC
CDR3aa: CASSSGGRGEQYF

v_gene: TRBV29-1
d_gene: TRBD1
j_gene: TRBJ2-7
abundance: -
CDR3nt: TGCAGCGTTACCAGGGGGATGTTGGACGAGCAGTACTTC
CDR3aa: CSVTRGMLDEQYF

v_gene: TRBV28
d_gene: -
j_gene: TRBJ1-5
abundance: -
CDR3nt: TGTGCCAGCAGTAACGGACAGAATAGCAATCAGCCCCAGCATTTT
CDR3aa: CASSNGQNSNQPQHF

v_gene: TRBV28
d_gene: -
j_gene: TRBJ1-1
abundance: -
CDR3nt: TGTGCCAGCAGATCGACTCCGGACACTGAAGCTTTCTTT
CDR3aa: CASRSTPDTEAFF

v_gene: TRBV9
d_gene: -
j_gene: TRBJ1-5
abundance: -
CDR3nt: TGTGCCAGCAGCGTAGGTGCCGTAACAGATAGCAATCAGCCCCAGCATTTT
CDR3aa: CASSVGAVTDSNQPQHF

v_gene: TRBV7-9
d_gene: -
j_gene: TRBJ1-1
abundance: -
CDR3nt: TGTGCCAGCAGCCCAACTCCGAACACTGAAGCTTTCTTT
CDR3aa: CASSPTPNTEAFF

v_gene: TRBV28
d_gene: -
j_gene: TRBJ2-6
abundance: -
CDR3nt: TGTGCCAGCAGTACCAGGGTAACCGGGGCCAACGTCCTGACTTTC
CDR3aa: CASSTRVTGANVLTF

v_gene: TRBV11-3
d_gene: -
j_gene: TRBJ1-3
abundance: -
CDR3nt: TGTGCCAGCAGCTTAGGTCCGGAGAACACCATATATTTT
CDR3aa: CASSLGPENTIYF

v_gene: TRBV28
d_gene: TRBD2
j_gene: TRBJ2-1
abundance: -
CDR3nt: TGTGCCAGCAGTCCGCGAACCATAACTAGCGGGAGGGGAAATGAGCAGTTCTTC
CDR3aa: CASSPRTITSGRGNEQFF

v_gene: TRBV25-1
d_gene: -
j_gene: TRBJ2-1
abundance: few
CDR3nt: TGTGCCAGCAGTGAAGGGCCCATGGGGCAGTTCTTC
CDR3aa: CASSEGPMGQFF

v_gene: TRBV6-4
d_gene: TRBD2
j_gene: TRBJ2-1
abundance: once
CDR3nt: TGTGCCAGCAGTGAAGCGGGAGCGGAGGATGAGCAGTTCTTC
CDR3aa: CASSEAGAEDEQFF

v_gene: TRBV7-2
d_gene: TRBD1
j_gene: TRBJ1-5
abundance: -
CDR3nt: TGTGCCAGCAGCTTACCGAATTCCGGGACAGGGGGCGCGGGCCAGCCCCAGCATTTT
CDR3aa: CASSLPNSGTGGAGQPQHF

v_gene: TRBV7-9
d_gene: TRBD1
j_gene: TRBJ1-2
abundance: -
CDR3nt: TGTGCCAGCAGCTTATTTCAGGGGGCTAACTATGGCTACACCTTC
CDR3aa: CASSLFQGANYGYTF